This passage covers 16 T cell receptor beta chains from one sample sequenced in a study of cytomegalovirus exposure and HLA in healthy donors. PCR primers comprised 60 Vbeta and 13 Jbeta primers. The protocol was immunoSEQ multiplex PCR, while the TCRdb copy is restricted to in-frame clones and leaves out a portion. The sample has 150,000 to 200,000 clones, about 80% seen once. The material sequenced was PBMCs. The receptor set was obtained from a woman between 45 and 65 years old in good health and CMV-seronegative.

V gene TRBV7-8 combines with J gene TRBJ1-5; 7 bases match TRBD1. Germline loops: CDR1 SGHVS, CDR2 FQNEAQ. The junction had 7 bases not matched to a gene; V was cut back by 4 bases and J by 4 bases. CDR3 length: 15 residues. CDR3 loop: CASSSPGTENQPQHF. CDR3 DNA sequence: TGTGCCAGCAGCTCCCCCGGGACAGAGAATCAGCCCCAGCATTTT.

In nucleotides, the CDR3 is TGTGCCAGCAGATTGACAGGGGAGAACACTGAAGCTTTCTTT. Protein: CASRLTGENTEAFF. The rearrangement joins TRBV6-5 to TRBJ1-1; 8 bases fit TRBD1. Per the germline V gene, CDR1 is MNHEY and CDR2 is SVGAGI. Unmatched junction bases numbered 4, after V lost 6 bases and J lost 1 base. The CDR3 runs 14 residues.

The chain has TRBV4-2 and TRBJ2-1, with 7 positions matching TRBD1. The CDR3 length is 16 residues. Trimming took 4 bases from V and 6 from J; bases not matched to a gene: 12. Per germline, CDR1 LGHNA and CDR2 YNFKEQ. This CDR3 is CASSLRAGTVFNEQFF. CDR3 coding DNA: TGTGCCAGCAGCCTCCGAGCCGGGACAGTTTTCAATGAGCAGTTCTTC.

The chain is built from TRBV27 and TRBJ2-2; unclear D gene. CDR3 size: 14 residues. Germline lookup yields CDR1 MNHEY and CDR2 SMNVEV (reference sequence). Trimming removed 5 bases from V and 6 bases from J, with 13 bases in between. CDR3 sequence: CASSRYSGPGELFF. The CDR3 coding sequence is TGTGCCAGCAGTCGGTACTCCGGTCCCGGGGAGCTGTTTTTT.

The chain employs TRBV5-6 and TRBJ1-4; the match to TRBD1 covers 10 bases. Germline values: CDR1 SGHDT, CDR2 YYEEEE. Losses at the gene ends were 4 bases for V and 7 bases for J; bases not matched to a gene: 4. The CDR3 has 14 amino acids. The CDR3 here is CASSLRQGAEKLFF. CDR3 sequence (DNA): TGTGCCAGCAGCCTACGACAGGGGGCTGAAAAACTGTTTTTT.

As regards this clone: Other DNA sequences of this sample code for an identical CDR3. The rearrangement uses TRBV5-1 and TRBJ2-7; tentative D call: TRBD2 (5 bases). There are 14 residues in the CDR3. Germline V gene data show CDR1 as SGHRS and CDR2 as YFSETQ. V was clipped by 0 bases and J by 3 bases, with 10 bases between them. The CDR3 loop is CASSLDGRGYEQYF. The CDR3 DNA sequence: TGCGCCAGCAGCTTGGATGGACGGGGCTACGAGCAGTACTTC.

The CDR3: CASSTYLAYSNTGELFF. The CDR3 region has the DNA TGTGCCAGCAGCACCTACCTAGCCTACTCGAACACCGGGGAGCTGTTTTTT. This chain connects TRBV7-9 to TRBJ2-2; D may be TRBD2 (5 bases). This CDR3 is built from 17 residues. With 5 bases removed from V and 0 bases from J, the gap between germline ends came to 16 bases. CDR1 SEHNR and CDR2 FQNEAQ come from the germline V gene (reference sequence).

J is TRBJ2-5 and V is TRBV4-1; tentatively, D is TRBD1 (6 bases). Trimming removed 0 bases from V and 5 bases from J, with 13 bases in between. CDR1 is MGHRA, CDR2 YSYEKL, per germline. The CDR3 consists of 15 residues. The CDR3 here is CASSQDLRGMETQYF. CDR3 DNA: TGCGCCAGCAGCCAAGATTTAAGGGGGATGGAGACCCAGTACTTC.

This CDR3 is CASSLEGQRAFGELFF. The CDR3 region has the DNA TGCGCCAGCAGCTTGGAGGGACAGAGAGCTTTCGGGGAGCTGTTTTTT. V usage is TRBV5-1 and J usage is TRBJ2-2; 7 nucleotides line up with TRBD1. CDR1 is SGHRS and CDR2 is YFSETQ in the germline V gene. The trim removed 0 bases at V and 7 bases at J, leaving 9 bases unmatched. This CDR3 is built from 16 residues.

J is TRBJ1-2 and V is TRBV9, with D tentatively TRBD1 (5 bases). This CDR3 comprises 12 residues. V shed 0 bases and J shed 8 bases, with 8 bases lying between them. Germline V CDR1 and CDR2: SGDLS, YYNGEE. CDR3 sequence reads: CASSVEQGGYTF. The CDR3 nucleotides are TGTGCCAGCAGCGTAGAGCAGGGAGGCTACACCTTC.

The V gene is TRBV7-9, the J gene TRBJ1-1; no reliable D call. V dropped 5 bases and J dropped 1 base, with 11 bases sitting between them. The CDR3 consists of 14 residues. Germline CDR1 and CDR2: SEHNR and FQNEAQ (reference sequence). The CDR3 coding sequence is TGTGCCAGCAGCCCAGACACACGGAACACTGAAGCTTTCTTT. Protein: CASSPDTRNTEAFF.

The chain joins TRBV7-2 to TRBJ1-3; 9 bases align to TRBD1. This CDR3 is built from 15 residues. Per germline, CDR1 SGHTA and CDR2 FQGNSA. After removal of 5 bases from V and 0 bases from J, the junction contained 2 bases not matched to a gene. In DNA, the CDR3 is TGTGCCAGCAGCGGGGGACAGGGCTCTGGAAACACCATATATTTT. It codes for CASSGGQGSGNTIYF.

The V call is TRBV19, the J call TRBJ1-2; possibly TRBD1 for D (5 bases). Germline-derived CDR1 and CDR2 are LNHDA and SQIVND (reference sequence). The CDR3 has 14 residues. Between the trimmed V and J ends, which lost 7 bases and 4 bases, there was a span of 16 bases. Here the CDR3 reads CASNPSDSRYGYTF. CDR3 in DNA: TGTGCCAGTAACCCCTCCGACAGTCGCTATGGCTACACCTTC.

V and J are TRBV19 and TRBJ2-1, with 8 nucleotides matching TRBD1. This CDR3 region has 15 residues. The J segment lost 7 bases and the V segment lost 0 bases, leaving 5 bases of the junction unmatched. In germline, CDR1 is LNHDA, CDR2 SQIVND (reference sequence). CDR3 sequence (DNA): TGTGCCAGTAGTATAGACAGGGGGCAATTAAATGAGCAGTTCTTC. This sequence encodes CASSIDRGQLNEQFF.

The gene calls are TRBV6-1 and TRBJ2-3; D unclear. Germline V gene data show CDR1 as MNHNS and CDR2 as SASEGT. The CDR3 loop spans 17 amino acids. Trimming removed 4 bases at V and 2 bases at J, with 19 bases between. The CDR3 region has the DNA TGTGCCAGCAGTGTCCCTAGGCCGGAGAATCCCACAGATACGCAGTATTTT. Translated, it gives CASSVPRPENPTDTQYF.

This rearrangement joins TRBV6-6 to TRBJ1-5; no reliable D call. The V gene lost 8 bases and the J gene lost 3 bases, with 8 bases spanning the gap. Per the germline V gene, CDR1 is MNHNY and CDR2 is SVGAGI (reference sequence). The CDR3 totals 12 residues. CDR3 region: CASEEYNQPQHF. As DNA, the CDR3 is TGTGCCAGCGAGGAATACAATCAGCCCCAGCATTTT.